Listed here are 7 T cell receptor beta chains from one sample, sequenced in a study of blood T cell repertoires in COVID-19. The assay was immunoSEQ multiplex PCR, and TCRdb's table has in-frame clones only and misses some. Altogether roughly 250,000 clones are present, just over 90% being singletons, with the ten largest covering under 2.5%. The sequenced sample consisted of PBMCs or T cells enriched from blood (not recorded which). These receptors came from a woman younger than 30 who had recovered from COVID-19.

Comment on this clone: One end of the junction does not line up with germline, which may come from a read error. This rearrangement joins TRBV7-8 to TRBJ2-7; 10 bases agree with TRBD2. CDR3 length equals 14 residues. The germline gives CDR1 SGHVS, CDR2 FQNEAQ. Here the CDR3 DNA reads TGTGCCAGCAGCTTAGGGCTAGCGGGAGCTTCAACGGACTTC. It encodes CASSLGLAGASTDF.

The rearrangement links TRBV18 to TRBJ2-3; 7 positions match TRBD2. From germline, CDR1 is KGHSH and CDR2 LQKENI. Unmatched junction bases numbered 4, after V lost 1 base and J lost 6 bases. The length of the CDR3 is 14 residues. The CDR3 region is CASSPRSGEDTQYF. The CDR3, as DNA: TGTGCCAGCTCACCACGAAGCGGGGAGGATACGCAGTATTTT.

This chain connects TRBV6-2 or TRBV6-3 to TRBJ2-2; D is undetermined. In germline, CDR1 is MNHEY, CDR2 SVGEGT. The CDR3 runs 14 residues. The V end lost 0 bases, the J end lost 7 bases, and 9 bases lay between the germline ends. The CDR3 region has the DNA TGTGCCAGCAGTTACTCGATAGTGTACGGGGAGCTGTTTTTT. Encoded protein: CASSYSIVYGELFF.

The chain recombines TRBV11-3 with TRBJ2-2; TRBD2 matches at 13 bases. This CDR3 is built from 18 residues. The germline V gene has CDR1 SGHNT and CDR2 YENEEA. V lost 0 bases and J lost 3; bases outside the gene matches: 4. The CDR3 DNA is TGTGCCAGCAGCTTAGATCGGACTAGCGGGAGTCACACCGGGGAGCTGTTTTTT. Its protein is CASSLDRTSGSHTGELFF. Complete variable domain (other parts from reference TRBV11-3 and TRBJ2-2): EAGVVQSPRYKIIEKKQPVAFWCNPISGHNTLYWYLQNLGQGPELLIRYENEEAVDDSQLPKDRFSAERLKGVDSTLKIQPAELGDSAVYLCASSLDRTSGSHTGELFFGEGSRLTVL.

This clone is a singleton in its sample. The chain joins TRBV18 to TRBJ1-6, with D hard to call. V dropped 6 bases and J dropped 8 bases, with 8 bases sitting between them. CDR3 size: 12 residues. Germline CDR1 KGHSH, CDR2 LQKENI. CDR3 protein: CASSPTDSPLHF. The DNA of the CDR3 is TGTGCCAGCTCGCCTACAGATTCACCCCTCCACTTT.

This CDR3 reads CASSTYSFNTEAFF. The CDR3 nucleotides read TGTGCCAGTAGTACGTACAGCTTCAACACTGAAGCTTTCTTT. The gene calls are TRBV19 and TRBJ1-1, with D unclear. The CDR3 loop spans 14 amino acids. From germline, CDR1 is LNHDA and CDR2 SQIVND (reference sequence). The V gene lost 4 bases and the J gene lost 2 bases, with 11 bases spanning the gap.

The J gene is TRBJ2-7, the V gene TRBV28; D unresolved. Germline CDR1 MDHEN, CDR2 SYDVKM. The V and J ends lost 10 bases and 4 bases respectively, with 11 bases between them. CDR3 length equals 11 residues. The CDR3 sequence is CATFSGYEQYF. The CDR3 DNA sequence: TGTGCCACCTTCTCCGGTTACGAGCAGTACTTC. The whole variable domain, remainder taken from reference TRBV28 and TRBJ2-7, is DVKVTQSSRYLVKRTGEKVFLECVQDMDHENMFWYRQDPGLGLRLIYFSYDVKMKEKGDIPEGYSVSREKKERFSLILESASTNQTSMYLCATFSGYEQYFGPGTRLTVT.